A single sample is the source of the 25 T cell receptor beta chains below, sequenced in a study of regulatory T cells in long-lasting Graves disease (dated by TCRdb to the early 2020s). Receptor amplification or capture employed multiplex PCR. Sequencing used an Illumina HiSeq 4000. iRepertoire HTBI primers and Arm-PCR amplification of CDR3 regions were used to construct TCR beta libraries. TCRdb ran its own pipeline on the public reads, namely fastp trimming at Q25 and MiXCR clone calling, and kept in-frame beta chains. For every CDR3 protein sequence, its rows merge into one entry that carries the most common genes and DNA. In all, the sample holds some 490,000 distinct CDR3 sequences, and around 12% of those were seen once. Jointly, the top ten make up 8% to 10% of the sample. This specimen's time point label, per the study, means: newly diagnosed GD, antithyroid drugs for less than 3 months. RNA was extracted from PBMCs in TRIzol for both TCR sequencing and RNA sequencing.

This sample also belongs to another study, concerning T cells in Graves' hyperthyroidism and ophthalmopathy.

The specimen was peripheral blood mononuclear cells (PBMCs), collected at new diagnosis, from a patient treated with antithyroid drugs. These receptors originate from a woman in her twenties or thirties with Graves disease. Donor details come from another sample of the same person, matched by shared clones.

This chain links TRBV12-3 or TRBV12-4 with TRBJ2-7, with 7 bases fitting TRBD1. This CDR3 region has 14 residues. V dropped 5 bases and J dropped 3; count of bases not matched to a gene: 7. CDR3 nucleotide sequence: TGTGCCAGCAGTGTCCGGGACAGATACTACGAGCAGTACTTC. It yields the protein CASSVRDRYYEQYF.

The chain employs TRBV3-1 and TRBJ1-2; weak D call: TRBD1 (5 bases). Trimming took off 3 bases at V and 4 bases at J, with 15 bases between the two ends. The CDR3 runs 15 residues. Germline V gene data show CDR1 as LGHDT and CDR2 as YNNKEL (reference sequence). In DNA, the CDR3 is TGTGCCAGCAGCCATCAGGGTCGGCTTGGCTATGGCTACACCTTC. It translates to CASSHQGRLGYGYTF.

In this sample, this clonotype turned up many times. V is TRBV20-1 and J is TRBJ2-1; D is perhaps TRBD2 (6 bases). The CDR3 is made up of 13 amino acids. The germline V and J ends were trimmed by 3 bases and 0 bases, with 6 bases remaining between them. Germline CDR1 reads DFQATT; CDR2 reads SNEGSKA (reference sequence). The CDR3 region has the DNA TGCAGTGCTAGCGGGAGCTCCTACAATGAGCAGTTCTTC. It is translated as CSASGSSYNEQFF.

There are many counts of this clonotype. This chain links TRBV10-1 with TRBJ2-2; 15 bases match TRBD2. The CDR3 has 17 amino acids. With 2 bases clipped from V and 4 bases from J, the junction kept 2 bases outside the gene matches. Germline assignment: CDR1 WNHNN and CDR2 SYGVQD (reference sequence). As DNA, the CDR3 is TGCGCCAGCAGTGAGACGGGACTAGCGGGGGGCACCGGGGAGCTGTTTTTT. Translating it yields CASSETGLAGGTGELFF.

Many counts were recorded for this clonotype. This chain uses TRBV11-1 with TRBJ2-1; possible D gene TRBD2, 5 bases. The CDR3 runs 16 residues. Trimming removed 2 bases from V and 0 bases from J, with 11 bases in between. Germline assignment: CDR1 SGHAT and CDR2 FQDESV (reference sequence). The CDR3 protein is CASSLWRKSSYNEQFF. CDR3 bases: TGTGCCAGCAGCTTATGGAGGAAGAGCTCCTACAATGAGCAGTTCTTC.

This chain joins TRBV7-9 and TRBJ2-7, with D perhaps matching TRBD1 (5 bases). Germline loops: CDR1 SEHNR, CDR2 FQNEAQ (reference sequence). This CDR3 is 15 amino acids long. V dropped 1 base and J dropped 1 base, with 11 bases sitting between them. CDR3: CASSLVQGASYEQYF. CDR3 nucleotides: TGTGCCAGCAGCTTAGTCCAGGGTGCTTCCTACGAGCAGTACTTC.

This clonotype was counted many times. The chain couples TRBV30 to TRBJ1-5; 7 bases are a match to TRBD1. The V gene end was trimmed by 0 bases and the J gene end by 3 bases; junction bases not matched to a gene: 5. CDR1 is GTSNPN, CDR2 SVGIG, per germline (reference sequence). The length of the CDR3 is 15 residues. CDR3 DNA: TGTGCCTGGAGTGTGACAGGGTCTTTCAATCAGCCCCAGCATTTT. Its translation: CAWSVTGSFNQPQHF. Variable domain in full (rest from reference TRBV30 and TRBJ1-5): SQTIHQWPATLVQPVGSPLSLECTVEGTSNPNLYWYRQAAGRGLQLLFYSVGIGQISSEVPQNLSASRPQDRQFILSSKKLLLSDSGFYLCAWSVTGSFNQPQHFGDGTRLSIL.

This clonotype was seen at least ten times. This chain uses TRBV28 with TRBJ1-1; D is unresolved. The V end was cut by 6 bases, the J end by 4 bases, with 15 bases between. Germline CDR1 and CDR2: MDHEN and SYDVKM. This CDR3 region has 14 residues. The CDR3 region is CASRLHPLSTEAFF. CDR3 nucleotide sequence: TGTGCCAGCAGACTACACCCGTTGAGCACTGAAGCTTTCTTT.

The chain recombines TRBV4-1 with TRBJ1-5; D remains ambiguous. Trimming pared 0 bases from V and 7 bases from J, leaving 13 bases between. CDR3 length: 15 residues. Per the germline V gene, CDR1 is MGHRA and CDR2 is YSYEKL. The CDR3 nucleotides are TGCGCCAGCAGCCAAGAAGCCCGCACCCGCCAGCCCCAGCATTTT. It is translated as CASSQEARTRQPQHF.

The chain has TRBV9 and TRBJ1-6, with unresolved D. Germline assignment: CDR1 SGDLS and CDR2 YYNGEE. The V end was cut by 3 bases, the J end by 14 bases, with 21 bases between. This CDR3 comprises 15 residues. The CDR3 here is CASSDTVRPVSALHF. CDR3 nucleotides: TGTGCCAGCAGCGATACCGTTCGGCCAGTTAGTGCCCTCCACTTT.

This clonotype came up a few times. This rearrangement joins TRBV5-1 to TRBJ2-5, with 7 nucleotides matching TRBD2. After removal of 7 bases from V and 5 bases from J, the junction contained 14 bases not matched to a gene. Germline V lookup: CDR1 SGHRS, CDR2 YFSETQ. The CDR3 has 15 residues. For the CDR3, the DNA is TGCGCCAGCCTAAGGGAGGGGCTCAAAGGGGAGACCCAGTACTTC. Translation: CASLREGLKGETQYF.

CDR3 DNA: TGTGCCAGCAGCCCCACCGCGACTAGCGGGATATACGAGCAGTACTTC. It is translated as CASSPTATSGIYEQYF. The genes are TRBV7-3 and TRBJ2-7; 11 bases line up with TRBD2. Germline values: CDR1 SGHTA, CDR2 FQGTGA. This CDR3 spans 16 amino acids. V shed 5 bases, J shed 4 bases, and the junction held 10 bases outside the gene matches.

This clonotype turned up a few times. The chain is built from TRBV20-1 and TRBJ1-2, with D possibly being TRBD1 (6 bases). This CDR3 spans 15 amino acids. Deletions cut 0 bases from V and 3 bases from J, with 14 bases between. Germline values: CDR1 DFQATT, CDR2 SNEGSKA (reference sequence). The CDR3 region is CSARDARGTDYGYTF. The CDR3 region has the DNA TGCAGTGCTAGAGATGCGAGGGGGACTGACTATGGCTACACCTTC.

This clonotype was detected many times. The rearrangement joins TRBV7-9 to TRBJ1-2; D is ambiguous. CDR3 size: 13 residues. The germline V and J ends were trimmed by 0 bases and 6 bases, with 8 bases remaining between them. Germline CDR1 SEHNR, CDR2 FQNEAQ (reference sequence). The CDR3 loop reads CASSLARAHGYTF. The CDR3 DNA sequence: TGTGCCAGCAGCTTAGCAAGGGCTCATGGCTACACCTTC.

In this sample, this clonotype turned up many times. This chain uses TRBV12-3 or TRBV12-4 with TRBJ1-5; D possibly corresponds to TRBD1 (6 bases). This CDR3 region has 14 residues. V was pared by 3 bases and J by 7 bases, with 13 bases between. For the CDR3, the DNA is TGTGCCAGCAGTTTCTCCCCAGGGGAACAGCCCCAGCATTTT. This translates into CASSFSPGEQPQHF.

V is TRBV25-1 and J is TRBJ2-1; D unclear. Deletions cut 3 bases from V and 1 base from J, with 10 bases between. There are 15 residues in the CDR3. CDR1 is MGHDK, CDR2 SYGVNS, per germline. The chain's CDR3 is CASSDGSMSYNEQFF. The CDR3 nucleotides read TGTGCCAGCAGTGATGGATCTATGTCCTACAATGAGCAGTTCTTC.

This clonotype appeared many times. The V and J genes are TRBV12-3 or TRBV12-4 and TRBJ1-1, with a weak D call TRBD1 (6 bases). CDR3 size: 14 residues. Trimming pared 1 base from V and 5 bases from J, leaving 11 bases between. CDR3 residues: CASSLVGGGTEAFF. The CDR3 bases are TGTGCCAGCAGTTTAGTCGGGGGCGGAACTGAAGCTTTCTTT.

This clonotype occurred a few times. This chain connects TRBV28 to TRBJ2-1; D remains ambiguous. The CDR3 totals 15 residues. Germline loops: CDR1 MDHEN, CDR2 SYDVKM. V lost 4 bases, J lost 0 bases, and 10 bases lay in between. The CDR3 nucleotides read TGTGCCAGCAGTTCCGAGCCTAGCTCCTACAATGAGCAGTTCTTC. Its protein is CASSSEPSSYNEQFF.

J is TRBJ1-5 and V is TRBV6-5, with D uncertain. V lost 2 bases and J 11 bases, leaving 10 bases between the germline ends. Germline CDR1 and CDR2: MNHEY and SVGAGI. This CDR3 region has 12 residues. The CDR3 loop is CASSYGDPAQHF. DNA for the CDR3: TGTGCCAGCAGTTACGGTGACCCAGCCCAGCATTTT.

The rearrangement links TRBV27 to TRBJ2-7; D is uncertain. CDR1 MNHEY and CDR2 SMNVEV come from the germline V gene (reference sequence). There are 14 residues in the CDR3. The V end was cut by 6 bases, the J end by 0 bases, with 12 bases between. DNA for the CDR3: TGTGCCAGCAGCCCGACCCAACGCTCCTACGAGCAGTACTTC. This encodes CASSPTQRSYEQYF.

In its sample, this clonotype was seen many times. DNA of the CDR3: TGTGCCAGCAGCGTTGCGGGAGATGGTGTCAACGAGCAGTACTTC. This sequence encodes CASSVAGDGVNEQYF. The V call is TRBV7-3, the J call TRBJ2-7; 7 positions agree with TRBD2. Germline CDR1 and CDR2: SGHTA and FQGTGA. CDR3 length: 15 amino acids. The V and J ends lost 5 bases and 5 bases, in that order; junction bases with no gene match: 12. The complete variable domain, with remaining parts taken from reference TRBV7-3 and TRBJ2-7, reads GAGVSQTPSNKVTEKGKYVELRCDPISGHTALYWYRQSLGQGPEFLIYFQGTGAADDSGLPNDRFFAVRPEGSVSTLKIQRTERGDSAVYLCASSVAGDGVNEQYFGPGTRLTVT.

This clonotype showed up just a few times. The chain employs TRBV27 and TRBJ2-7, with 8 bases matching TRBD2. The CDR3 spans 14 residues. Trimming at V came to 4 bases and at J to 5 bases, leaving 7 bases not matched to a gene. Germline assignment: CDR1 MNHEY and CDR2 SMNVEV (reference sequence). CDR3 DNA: TGTGCCAGCAGTTACCCGGGGGGGACCCACGAGCAGTACTTC. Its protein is CASSYPGGTHEQYF.

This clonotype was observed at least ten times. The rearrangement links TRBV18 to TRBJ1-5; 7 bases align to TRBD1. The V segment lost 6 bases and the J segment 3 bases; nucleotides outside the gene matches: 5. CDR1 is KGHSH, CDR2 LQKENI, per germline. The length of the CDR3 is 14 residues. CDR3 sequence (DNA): TGTGCCAGCTCTCAACAGGGGATCAATCAGCCCCAGCATTTT. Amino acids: CASSQQGINQPQHF.

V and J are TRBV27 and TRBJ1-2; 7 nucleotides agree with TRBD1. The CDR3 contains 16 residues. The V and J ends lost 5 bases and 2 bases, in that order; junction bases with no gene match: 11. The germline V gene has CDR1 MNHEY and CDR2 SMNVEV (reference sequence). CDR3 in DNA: TGTGCCAGCAGTCCGTGGGGACAGACCTCGAACTATGGCTACACCTTC. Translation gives CASSPWGQTSNYGYTF.

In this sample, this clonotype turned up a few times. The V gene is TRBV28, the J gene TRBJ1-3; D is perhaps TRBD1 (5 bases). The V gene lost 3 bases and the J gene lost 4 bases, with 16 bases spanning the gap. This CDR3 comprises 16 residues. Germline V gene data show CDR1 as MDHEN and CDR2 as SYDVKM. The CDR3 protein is CASSFKGRVVGNTIYF. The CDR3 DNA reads TGTGCCAGCAGTTTCAAGGGGCGCGTTGTCGGAAACACCATATATTTT.